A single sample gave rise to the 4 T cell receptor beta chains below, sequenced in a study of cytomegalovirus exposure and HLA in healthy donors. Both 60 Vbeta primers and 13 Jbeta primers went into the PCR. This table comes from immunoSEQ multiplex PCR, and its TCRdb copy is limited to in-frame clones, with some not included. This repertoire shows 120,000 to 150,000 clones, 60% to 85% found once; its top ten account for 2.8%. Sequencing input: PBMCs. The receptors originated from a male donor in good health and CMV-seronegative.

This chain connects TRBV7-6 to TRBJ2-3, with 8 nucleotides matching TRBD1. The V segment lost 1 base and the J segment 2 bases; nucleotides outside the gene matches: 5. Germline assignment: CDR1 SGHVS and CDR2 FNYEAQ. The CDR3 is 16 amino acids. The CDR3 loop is CASSLGGTGSTDTQYF. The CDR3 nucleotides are TGTGCCAGCAGCTTAGGAGGGACAGGATCCACAGATACGCAGTATTTT. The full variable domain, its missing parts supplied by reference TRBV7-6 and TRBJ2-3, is GAGVSQSPRYKVTKRGQDVALRCDPISGHVSLYWYRQALGQGPEFLTYFNYEAQQDKSGLPNDRFSAERPEGSISTLTIQRTEQRDSAMYRCASSLGGTGSTDTQYFGPGTRLTVL.

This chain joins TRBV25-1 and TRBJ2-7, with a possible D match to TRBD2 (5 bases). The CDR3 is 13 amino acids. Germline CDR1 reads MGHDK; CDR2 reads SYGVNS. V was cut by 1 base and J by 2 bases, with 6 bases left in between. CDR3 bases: TGTGCCAGCAGTGAATCCGGGACCTACGAGCAGTACTTC. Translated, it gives CASSESGTYEQYF.

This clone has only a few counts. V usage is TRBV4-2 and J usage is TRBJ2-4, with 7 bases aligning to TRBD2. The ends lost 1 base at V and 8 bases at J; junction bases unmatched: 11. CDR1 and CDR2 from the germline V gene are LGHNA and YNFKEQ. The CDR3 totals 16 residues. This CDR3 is CASSQGRGGGEDIQYF. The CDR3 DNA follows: TGTGCCAGCAGCCAAGGTCGTGGGGGGGGAGAGGACATTCAGTACTTC.

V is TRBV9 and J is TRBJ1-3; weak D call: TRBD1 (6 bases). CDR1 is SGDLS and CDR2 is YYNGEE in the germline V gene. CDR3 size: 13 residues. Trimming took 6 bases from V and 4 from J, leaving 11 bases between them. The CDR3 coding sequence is TGTGCCAGCACCGGGGGGCCGGGAAACACCATATATTTT. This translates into CASTGGPGNTIYF.